The text below deals with one T cell receptor beta chain. PCR was performed a second time for about 7 to 12 cycles using a sample-barcoded 5' primer and a J-beta primer mix. TCRdb processed the 5' RACE reads anew with MiXCR; each CDR3 protein has one entry. The table records about 970,000 distinct CDR3 sequences, 51% of them present only once. This sample was taken from a study of blood T cells in healthy people across ages. Donors were healthy Caucasian individuals from Russia aged about 6 to 90. V lost 0 bases, J lost 0 bases, and 10 bases lay in between. The CDR3 loop spans 16 amino acids. The V gene's germline CDR1 is LGHDT and CDR2 YNNKEL (reference sequence).

The sequenced material came from blood. The gene calls are TRBV3-1 and TRBJ2-3, with D maybe TRBD2 (6 bases). The sequence was collected from an older woman in good health. The CDR3 sequence: CASSQDPSASTDTQYF. The CDR3 DNA reads as TGTGCCAGCAGCCAAGACCCTAGCGCTAGCACAGATACGCAGTATTTT.